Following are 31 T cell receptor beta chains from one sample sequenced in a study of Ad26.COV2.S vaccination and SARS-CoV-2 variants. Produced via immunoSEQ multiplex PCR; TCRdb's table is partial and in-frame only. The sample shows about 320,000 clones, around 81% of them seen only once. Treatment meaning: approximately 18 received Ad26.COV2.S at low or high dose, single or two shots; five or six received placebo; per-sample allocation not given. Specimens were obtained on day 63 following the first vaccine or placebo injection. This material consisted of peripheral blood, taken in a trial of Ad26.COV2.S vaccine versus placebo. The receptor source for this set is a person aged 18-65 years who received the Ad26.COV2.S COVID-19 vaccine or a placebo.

The CDR3 DNA reads as TGTGCCAGCGGGCGAGAGACCCAGTACTTC. It encodes CASGRETQYF. V gene TRBV7-9 combines with J gene TRBJ2-5; D is ambiguous. The CDR3 has 10 amino acids. The germline V gene has CDR1 SEHNR and CDR2 FQNEAQ (reference sequence). V lost 8 bases and J 4 bases, leaving 5 bases between the germline ends.

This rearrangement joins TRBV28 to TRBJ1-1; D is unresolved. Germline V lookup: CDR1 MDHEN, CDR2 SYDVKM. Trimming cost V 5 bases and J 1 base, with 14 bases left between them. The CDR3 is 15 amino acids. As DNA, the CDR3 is TGTGCCAGCAGTGGGAGGGAGATAACGAACACTGAAGCTTTCTTT. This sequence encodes CASSGREITNTEAFF.

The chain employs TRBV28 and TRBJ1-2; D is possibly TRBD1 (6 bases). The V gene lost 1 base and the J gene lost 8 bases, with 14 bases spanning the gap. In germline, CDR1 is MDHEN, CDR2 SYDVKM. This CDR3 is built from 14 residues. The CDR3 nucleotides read TGTGCCAGCAGTTTATCTGACAGAACAGGGGGCTACACCTTC. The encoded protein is CASSLSDRTGGYTF.

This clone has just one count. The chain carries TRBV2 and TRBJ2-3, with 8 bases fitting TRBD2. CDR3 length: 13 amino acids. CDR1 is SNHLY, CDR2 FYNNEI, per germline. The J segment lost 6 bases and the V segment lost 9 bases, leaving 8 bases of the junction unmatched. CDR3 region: CARLAVATDTQYF. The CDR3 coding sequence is TGTGCCAGACTAGCGGTGGCGACGGATACGCAGTATTTT.

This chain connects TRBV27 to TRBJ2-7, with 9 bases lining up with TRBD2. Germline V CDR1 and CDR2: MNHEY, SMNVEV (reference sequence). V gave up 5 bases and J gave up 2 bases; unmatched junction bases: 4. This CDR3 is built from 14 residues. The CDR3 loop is CASSARGGPYEQYF. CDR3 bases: TGTGCCAGCAGTGCGCGGGGGGGGCCCTACGAGCAGTACTTC.

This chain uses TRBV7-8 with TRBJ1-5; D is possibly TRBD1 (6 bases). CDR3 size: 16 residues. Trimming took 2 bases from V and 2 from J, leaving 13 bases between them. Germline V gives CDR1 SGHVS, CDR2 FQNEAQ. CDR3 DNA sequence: TGTGCCAGCAGCTTAAGGGGGGGAGGCGGCAATCAGCCCCAGCATTTT. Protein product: CASSLRGGGGNQPQHF.

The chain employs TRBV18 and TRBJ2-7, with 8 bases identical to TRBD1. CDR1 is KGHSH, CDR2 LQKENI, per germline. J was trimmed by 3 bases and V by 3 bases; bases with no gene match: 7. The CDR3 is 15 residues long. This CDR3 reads CASSPRTGFSYEQYF. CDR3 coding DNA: TGTGCCAGCTCACCCAGGACAGGGTTTAGCTACGAGCAGTACTTC.

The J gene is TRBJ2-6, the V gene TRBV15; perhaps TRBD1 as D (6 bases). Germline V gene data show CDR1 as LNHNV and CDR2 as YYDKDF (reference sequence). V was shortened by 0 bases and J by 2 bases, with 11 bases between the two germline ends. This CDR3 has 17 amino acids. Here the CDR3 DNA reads TGTGCCACCAGCAGAGAAACGAGGGGGACTGGGGCCAACGTCCTGACTTTC. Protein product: CATSRETRGTGANVLTF.

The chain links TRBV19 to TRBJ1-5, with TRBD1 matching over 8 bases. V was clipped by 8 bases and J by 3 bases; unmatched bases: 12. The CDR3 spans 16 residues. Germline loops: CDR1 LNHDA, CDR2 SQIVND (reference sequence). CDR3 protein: CASREGTGAYNQPQHF. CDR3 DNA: TGTGCCAGTCGAGAGGGGACAGGCGCATACAATCAGCCCCAGCATTTT.

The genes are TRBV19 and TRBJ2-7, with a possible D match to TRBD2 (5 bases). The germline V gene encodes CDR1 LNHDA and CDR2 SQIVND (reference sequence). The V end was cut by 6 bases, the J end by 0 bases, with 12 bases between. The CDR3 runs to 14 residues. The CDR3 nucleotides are TGTGCCAGTAGACCCAGGAGCGGCTCCTACGAGCAGTACTTC. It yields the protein CASRPRSGSYEQYF.

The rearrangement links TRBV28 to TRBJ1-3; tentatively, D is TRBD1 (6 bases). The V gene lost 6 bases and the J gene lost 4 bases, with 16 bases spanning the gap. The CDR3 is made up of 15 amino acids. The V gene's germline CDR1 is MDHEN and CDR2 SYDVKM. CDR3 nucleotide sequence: TGTGCCAGCAGCCTTCTGGCGGGGGCGGGAAACACCATATATTTT. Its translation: CASSLLAGAGNTIYF. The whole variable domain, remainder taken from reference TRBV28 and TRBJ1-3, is DVKVTQSSRYLVKRTGEKVFLECVQDMDHENMFWYRQDPGLGLRLIYFSYDVKMKEKGDIPEGYSVSREKKERFSLILESASTNQTSMYLCASSLLAGAGNTIYFGEGSWLTVV.

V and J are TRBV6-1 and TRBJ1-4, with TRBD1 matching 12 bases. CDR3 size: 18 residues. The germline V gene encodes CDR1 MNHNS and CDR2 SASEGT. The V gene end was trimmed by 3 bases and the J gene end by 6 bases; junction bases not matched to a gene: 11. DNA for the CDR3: TGTGCCAGCAGTGATCCGGGGACAGGGGGCGGATTAGATGAAAAACTGTTTTTT. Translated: CASSDPGTGGGLDEKLFF.

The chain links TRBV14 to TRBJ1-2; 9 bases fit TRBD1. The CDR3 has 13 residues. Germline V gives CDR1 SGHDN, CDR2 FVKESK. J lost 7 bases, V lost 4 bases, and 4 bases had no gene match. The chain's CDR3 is CASSPGTGSGYTF. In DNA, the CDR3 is TGTGCCAGCAGCCCTGGGACAGGGAGTGGCTACACCTTC.

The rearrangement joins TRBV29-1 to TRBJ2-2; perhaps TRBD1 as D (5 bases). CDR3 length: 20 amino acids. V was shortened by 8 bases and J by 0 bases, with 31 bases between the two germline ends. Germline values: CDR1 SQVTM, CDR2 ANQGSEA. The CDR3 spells CSLGPVPTITGSPNTGELFF. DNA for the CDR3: TGCAGCTTGGGTCCAGTCCCAACCATAACAGGATCTCCGAACACCGGGGAGCTGTTTTTT.

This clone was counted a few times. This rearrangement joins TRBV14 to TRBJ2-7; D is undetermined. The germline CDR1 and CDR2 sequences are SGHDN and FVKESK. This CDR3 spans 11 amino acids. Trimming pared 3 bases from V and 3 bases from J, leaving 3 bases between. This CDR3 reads CASSQGYEQYF. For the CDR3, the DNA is TGTGCCAGCAGCCAGGGCTACGAGCAGTACTTC. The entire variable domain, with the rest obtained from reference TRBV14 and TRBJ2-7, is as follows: EAGVTQFPSHSVIEKGQTVTLRCDPISGHDNLYWYRRVMGKEIKFLLHFVKESKQDESGMPNNRFLAERTGGTYSTLKVQPAELEDSGVYFCASSQGYEQYFGPGTRLTVT.

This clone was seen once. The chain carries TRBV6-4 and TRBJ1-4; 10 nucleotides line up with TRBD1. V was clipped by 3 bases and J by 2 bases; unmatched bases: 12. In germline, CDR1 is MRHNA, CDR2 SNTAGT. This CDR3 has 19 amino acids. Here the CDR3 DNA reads TGTGCCAGCAGTGAGATTGAAGACAGGGGGCTAAGCACTAATGAAAAACTGTTTTTT. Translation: CASSEIEDRGLSTNEKLFF.

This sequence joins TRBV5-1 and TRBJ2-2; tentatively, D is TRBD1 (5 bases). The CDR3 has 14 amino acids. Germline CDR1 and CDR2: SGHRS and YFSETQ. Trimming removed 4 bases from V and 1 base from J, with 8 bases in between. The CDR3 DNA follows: TGCGCCAGCAGCCATGGACAGAACACCGGGGAGCTGTTTTTT. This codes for CASSHGQNTGELFF.

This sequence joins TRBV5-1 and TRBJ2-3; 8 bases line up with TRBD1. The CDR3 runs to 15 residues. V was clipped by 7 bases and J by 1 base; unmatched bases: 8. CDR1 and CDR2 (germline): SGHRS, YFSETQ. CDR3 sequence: CASSLPTGGTDTQYF. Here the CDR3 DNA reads TGCGCCAGCTCACTTCCGACAGGGGGCACAGATACGCAGTATTTT.

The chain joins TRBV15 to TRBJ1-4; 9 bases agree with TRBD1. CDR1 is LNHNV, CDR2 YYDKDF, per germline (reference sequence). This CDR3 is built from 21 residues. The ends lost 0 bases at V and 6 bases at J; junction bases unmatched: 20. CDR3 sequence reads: CATSRDLFGRGQGVLDEKLFF. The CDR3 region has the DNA TGTGCCACCAGCAGAGATCTTTTTGGAAGGGGACAGGGTGTACTGGATGAAAAACTGTTTTTT.

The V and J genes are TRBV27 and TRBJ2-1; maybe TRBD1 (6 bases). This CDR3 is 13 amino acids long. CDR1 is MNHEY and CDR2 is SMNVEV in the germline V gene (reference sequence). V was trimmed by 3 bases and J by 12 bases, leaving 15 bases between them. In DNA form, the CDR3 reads TGTGCCAGCAGTTTGAGTGGACAGCCAAGGCAGTTCTTC. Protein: CASSLSGQPRQFF.

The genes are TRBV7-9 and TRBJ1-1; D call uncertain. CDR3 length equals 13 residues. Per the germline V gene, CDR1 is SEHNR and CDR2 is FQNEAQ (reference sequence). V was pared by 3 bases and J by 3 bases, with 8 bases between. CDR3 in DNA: TGTGCCAGCAGCTTCAGCGCGGACACTGAAGCTTTCTTT. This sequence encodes CASSFSADTEAFF.

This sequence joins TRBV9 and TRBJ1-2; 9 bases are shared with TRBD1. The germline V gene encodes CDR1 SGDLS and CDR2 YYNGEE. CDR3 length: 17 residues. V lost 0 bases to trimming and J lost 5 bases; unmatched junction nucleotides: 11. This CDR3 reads CASSVGEGPGQGYGYTF. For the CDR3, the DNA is TGTGCCAGCAGCGTAGGGGAGGGACCGGGACAGGGATATGGCTACACCTTC.

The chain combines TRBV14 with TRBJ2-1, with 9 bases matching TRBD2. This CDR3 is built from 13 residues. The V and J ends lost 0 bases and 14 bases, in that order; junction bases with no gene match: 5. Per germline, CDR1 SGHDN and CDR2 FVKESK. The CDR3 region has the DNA TGTGCCAGCAGCCAAGATCGAGCGGGGGGAAAGTTCTTC. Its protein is CASSQDRAGGKFF.

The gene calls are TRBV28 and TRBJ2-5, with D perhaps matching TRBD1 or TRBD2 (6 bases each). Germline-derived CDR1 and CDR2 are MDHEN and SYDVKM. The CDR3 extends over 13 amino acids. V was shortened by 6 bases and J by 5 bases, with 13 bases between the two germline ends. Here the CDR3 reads CASRGGIGETQYF. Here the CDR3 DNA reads TGTGCCAGCAGAGGGGGGATTGGGGAGACCCAGTACTTC. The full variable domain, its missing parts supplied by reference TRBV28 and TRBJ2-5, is DVKVTQSSRYLVKRTGEKVFLECVQDMDHENMFWYRQDPGLGLRLIYFSYDVKMKEKGDIPEGYSVSREKKERFSLILESASTNQTSMYLCASRGGIGETQYFGPGTRLLVL.

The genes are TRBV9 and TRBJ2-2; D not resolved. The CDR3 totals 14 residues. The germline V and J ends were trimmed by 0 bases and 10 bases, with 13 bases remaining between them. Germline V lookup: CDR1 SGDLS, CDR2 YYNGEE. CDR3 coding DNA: TGTGCCAGCAGCGTAGGACCCGAAGTTCCGGAGCTGTTTTTT. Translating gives CASSVGPEVPELFF.

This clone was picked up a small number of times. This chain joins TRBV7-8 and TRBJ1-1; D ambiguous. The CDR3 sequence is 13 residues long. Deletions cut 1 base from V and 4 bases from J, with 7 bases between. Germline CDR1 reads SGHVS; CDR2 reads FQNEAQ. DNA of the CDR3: TGTGCCAGCAGCTTAGAACGTAGCACTGAAGCTTTCTTT. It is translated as CASSLERSTEAFF.

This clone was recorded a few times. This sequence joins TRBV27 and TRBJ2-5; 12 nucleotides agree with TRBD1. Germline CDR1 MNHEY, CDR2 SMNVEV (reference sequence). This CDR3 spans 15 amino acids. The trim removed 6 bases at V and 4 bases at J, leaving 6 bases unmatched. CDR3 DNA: TGTGCCAGCAGCTCGGGGACAGGGGGCGTAGAGACCCAGTACTTC. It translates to CASSSGTGGVETQYF.

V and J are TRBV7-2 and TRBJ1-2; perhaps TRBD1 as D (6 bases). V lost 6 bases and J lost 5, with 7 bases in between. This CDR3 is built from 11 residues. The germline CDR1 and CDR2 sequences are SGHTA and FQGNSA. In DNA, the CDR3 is TGTGCCAGCAGTACAGGGTATGGCTACACCTTC. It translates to CASSTGYGYTF.

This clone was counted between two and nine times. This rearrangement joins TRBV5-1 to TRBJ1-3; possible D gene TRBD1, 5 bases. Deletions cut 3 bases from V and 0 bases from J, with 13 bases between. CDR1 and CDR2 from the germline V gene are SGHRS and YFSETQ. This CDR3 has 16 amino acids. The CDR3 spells CASSSEQVSSGNTIYF. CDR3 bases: TGCGCCAGCAGCTCGGAACAGGTATCCTCTGGAAACACCATATATTTT.

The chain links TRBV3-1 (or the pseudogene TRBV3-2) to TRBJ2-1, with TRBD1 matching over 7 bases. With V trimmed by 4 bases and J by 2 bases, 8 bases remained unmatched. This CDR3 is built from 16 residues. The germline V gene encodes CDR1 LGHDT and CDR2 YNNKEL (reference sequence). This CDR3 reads CASSPSFRGTYNEQFF. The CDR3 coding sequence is TGTGCCAGCAGCCCTTCTTTCAGGGGGACCTACAATGAGCAGTTCTTC.

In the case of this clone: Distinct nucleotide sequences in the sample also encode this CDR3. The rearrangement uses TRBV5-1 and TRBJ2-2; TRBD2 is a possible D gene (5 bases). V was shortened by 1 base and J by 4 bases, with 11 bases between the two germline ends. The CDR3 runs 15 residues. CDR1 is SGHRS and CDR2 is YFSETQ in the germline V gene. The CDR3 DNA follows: TGCGCCAGCAGCTTGACGGGGTCGGGCACCGGGGAGCTGTTTTTT. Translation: CASSLTGSGTGELFF.